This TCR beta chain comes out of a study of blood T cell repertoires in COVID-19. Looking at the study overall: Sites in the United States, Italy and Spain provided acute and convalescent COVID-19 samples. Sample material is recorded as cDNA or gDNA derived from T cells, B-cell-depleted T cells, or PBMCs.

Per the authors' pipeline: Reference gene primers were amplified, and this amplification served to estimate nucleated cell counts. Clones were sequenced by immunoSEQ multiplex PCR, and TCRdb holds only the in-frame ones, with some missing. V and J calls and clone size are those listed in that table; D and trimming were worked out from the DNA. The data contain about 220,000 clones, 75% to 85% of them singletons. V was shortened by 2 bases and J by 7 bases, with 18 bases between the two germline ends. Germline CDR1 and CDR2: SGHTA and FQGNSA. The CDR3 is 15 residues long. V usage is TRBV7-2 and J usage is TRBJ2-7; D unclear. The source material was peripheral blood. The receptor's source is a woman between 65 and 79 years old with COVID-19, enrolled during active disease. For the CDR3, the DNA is TGTGCCAGCAGCTTACGAGAAGTCAGAGCGCATGAGCAGTACTTC. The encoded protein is CASSLREVRAHEQYF.